One and the same sample provided the 8 T cell receptor beta chains below, sequenced in a study of identical twins. One entry per CDR3 protein results from TCRdb running MiXCR on the 5' RACE reads. The repertoire holds 250,000 to 350,000 distinct CDR3 sequences, with more than 6.5% as singletons. This same sample was also taken into another study, of yellow fever vaccine responses in identical twins.

The sequencing input was memory (CD45RO+) T cells sorted from blood. The receptors were sampled from a young woman in good health.

This clonotype has a count of ten or more. The rearrangement links TRBV3-1 to TRBJ2-7; a weak D match, TRBD1 (5 bases). This CDR3 has 13 amino acids. Per germline, CDR1 LGHDT and CDR2 YNNKEL (reference sequence). V lost 1 base and J lost 7, with 11 bases in between. CDR3 region: CASSQVTGWEQYV. The CDR3 DNA is TGTGCCAGCAGCCAAGTAACAGGATGGGAGCAGTACGTC.

This clonotype has only a few counts. The V gene is TRBV29-1, the J gene TRBJ2-7, with D possibly TRBD1 on 5 matching bases. Looked up from germline, CDR1 is SQVTM and CDR2 is ANQGSEA. V lost 7 bases, J lost 2 bases, and 12 bases lay in between. The CDR3 sequence is 12 residues long. The CDR3 bases are TGCAGCGCCCAGGACACGACCTACGAGCAGTACTTC. Its protein is CSAQDTTYEQYF.

V is TRBV5-6 and J is TRBJ2-5; D remains unclear. The germline V gene has CDR1 SGHDT and CDR2 YYEEEE. This CDR3 spans 13 amino acids. The V gene lost 5 bases and the J gene lost 0 bases, with 8 bases spanning the gap. CDR3 amino acids: CASRFTDQETQYF. DNA of the CDR3: TGTGCCAGCAGGTTCACAGACCAAGAGACCCAGTACTTC.

This clonotype was seen more than once but under ten times. V usage is TRBV12-3 or TRBV12-4 and J usage is TRBJ2-7; possible D gene TRBD1, 5 bases. The V end lost 8 bases, the J end lost 7 bases, and 12 bases lay between the germline ends. The CDR3 length is 11 residues. CDR3 nucleotide sequence: TGTGCCAGCGGCAGGGCGGCGGAGCAGTACTTC. It codes for CASGRAAEQYF.

This sequence joins TRBV12-3 or TRBV12-4 and TRBJ1-5; D is possibly TRBD1 (6 bases). V lost 6 bases, J lost 5 bases, and 17 bases lay in between. This CDR3 has 15 amino acids. CDR3 sequence: CASRLQGSGYQPQHF. CDR3 DNA sequence: TGTGCCAGCAGATTACAGGGTTCGGGTTATCAGCCCCAGCATTTT.

This clonotype turned up a few times. The V gene is TRBV5-6, the J gene TRBJ2-3; TRBD2 is a possible D gene (6 bases). V lost 4 bases to trimming and J lost 0 bases, with 12 bases between them. From germline, CDR1 is SGHDT and CDR2 YYEEEE. This CDR3 comprises 15 residues. Written as DNA, the CDR3 is TGTGCCAGCAGCCCATTGGCGGGAAGCACAGATACGCAGTATTTT. Amino acid sequence: CASSPLAGSTDTQYF.

This clonotype occurred a few times. V usage is TRBV20-1 and J usage is TRBJ2-5; D gene uncertain. The germline V and J ends were trimmed by 5 bases and 3 bases, with 10 bases remaining between them. In germline, CDR1 is DFQATT, CDR2 SNEGSKA (reference sequence). The CDR3 loop spans 12 amino acids. The CDR3 spells CSASALEETQYF. The CDR3 DNA sequence: TGCAGTGCTTCGGCCCTGGAAGAGACCCAGTACTTC.

DNA for the CDR3: TGTGCCAGCAGTGGTACAGGCGATAGCAATCAGCCCCAGCATTTT. Protein: CASSGTGDSNQPQHF. This rearrangement joins TRBV25-1 to TRBJ1-5; D perhaps matches TRBD1 (5 bases). V was shortened by 4 bases and J by 0 bases, with 10 bases between the two germline ends. The CDR3 has 15 amino acids. Germline V gives CDR1 MGHDK, CDR2 SYGVNS.